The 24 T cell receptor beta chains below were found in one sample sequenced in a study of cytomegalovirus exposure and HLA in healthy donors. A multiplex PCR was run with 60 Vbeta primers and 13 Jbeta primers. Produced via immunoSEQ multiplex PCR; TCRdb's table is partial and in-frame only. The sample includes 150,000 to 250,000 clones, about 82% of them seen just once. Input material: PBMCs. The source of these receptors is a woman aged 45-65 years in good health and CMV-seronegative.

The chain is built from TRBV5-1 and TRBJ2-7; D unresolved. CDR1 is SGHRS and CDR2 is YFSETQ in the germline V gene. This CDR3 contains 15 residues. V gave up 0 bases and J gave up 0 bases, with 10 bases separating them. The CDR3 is CASSLDPTRSYEQYF. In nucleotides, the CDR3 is TGCGCCAGCAGCTTGGATCCTACTCGCTCCTACGAGCAGTACTTC. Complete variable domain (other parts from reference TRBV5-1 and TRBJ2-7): KAGVTQTPRYLIKTRGQQVTLSCSPISGHRSVSWYQQTPGQGLQFLFEYFSETQRNKGNFPGRFSGRQFSNSRSEMNVSTLELGDSALYLCASSLDPTRSYEQYFGPGTRLTVT.

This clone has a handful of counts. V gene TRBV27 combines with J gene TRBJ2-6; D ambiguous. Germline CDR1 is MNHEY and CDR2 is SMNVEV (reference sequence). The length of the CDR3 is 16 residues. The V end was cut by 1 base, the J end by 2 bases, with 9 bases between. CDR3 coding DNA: TGTGCCAGCAGTTTATGGCCCGGAGCTGGGGCCAACGTCCTGACTTTC. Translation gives CASSLWPGAGANVLTF. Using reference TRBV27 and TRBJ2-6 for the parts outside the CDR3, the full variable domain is EAQVTQNPRYLITVTGKKLTVTCSQNMNHEYMSWYRQDPGLGLRQIYYSMNVEVTDKGDVPEGYKVSRKEKRNFPLILESPSPNQTSLYFCASSLWPGAGANVLTFGAGSRLTVL.

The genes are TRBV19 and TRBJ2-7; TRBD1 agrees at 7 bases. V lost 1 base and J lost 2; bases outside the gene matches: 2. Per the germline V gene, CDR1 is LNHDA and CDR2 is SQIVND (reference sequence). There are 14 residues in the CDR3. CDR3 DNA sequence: TGTGCCAGTAGTATAGCAGGACAGGCCTACGAGCAGTACTTC. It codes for CASSIAGQAYEQYF. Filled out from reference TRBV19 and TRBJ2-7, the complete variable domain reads DGGITQSPKYLFRKEGQNVTLSCEQNLNHDAMYWYRQDPGQGLRLIYYSQIVNDFQKGDIAEGYSVSREKKESFPLTVTSAQKNPTAFYLCASSIAGQAYEQYFGPGTRLTVT.

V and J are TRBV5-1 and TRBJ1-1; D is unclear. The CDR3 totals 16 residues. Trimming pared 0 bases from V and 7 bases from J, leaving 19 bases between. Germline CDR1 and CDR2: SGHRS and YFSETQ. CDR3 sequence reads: CASSLGFGLVLSEAFF. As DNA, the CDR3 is TGCGCCAGCAGCTTGGGCTTCGGCCTAGTCCTCAGTGAAGCTTTCTTT.

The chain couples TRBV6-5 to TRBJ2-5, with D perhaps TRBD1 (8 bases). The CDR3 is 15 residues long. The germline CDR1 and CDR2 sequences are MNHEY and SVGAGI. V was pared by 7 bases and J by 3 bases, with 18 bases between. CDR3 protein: CASTHRGGSKETQYF. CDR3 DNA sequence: TGTGCCAGCACCCACAGGGGGGGTTCTAAAGAGACCCAGTACTTC.

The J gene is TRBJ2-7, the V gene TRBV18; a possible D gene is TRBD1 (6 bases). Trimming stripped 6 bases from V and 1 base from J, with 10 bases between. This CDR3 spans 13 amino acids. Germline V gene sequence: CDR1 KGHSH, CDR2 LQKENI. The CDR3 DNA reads TGTGCCAGCTCCTCGGACAGATCCTACGAGCAGTACTTC. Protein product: CASSSDRSYEQYF.

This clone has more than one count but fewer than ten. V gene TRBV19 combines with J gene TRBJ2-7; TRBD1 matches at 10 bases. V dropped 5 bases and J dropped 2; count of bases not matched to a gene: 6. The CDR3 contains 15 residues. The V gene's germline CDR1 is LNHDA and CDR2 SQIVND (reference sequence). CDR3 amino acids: CASSPGTGATYEQYF. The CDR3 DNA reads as TGTGCCAGTAGTCCGGGGACAGGGGCGACCTACGAGCAGTACTTC.

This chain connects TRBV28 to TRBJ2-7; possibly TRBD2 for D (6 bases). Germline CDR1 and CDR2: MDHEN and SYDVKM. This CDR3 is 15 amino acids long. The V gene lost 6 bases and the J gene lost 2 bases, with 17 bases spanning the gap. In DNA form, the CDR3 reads TGTGCCAGCAGCCCTGGGGGTAGCGGAGCCTACGAGCAGTACTTC. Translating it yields CASSPGGSGAYEQYF. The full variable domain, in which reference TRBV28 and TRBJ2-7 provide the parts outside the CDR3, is DVKVTQSSRYLVKRTGEKVFLECVQDMDHENMFWYRQDPGLGLRLIYFSYDVKMKEKGDIPEGYSVSREKKERFSLILESASTNQTSMYLCASSPGGSGAYEQYFGPGTRLTVT.

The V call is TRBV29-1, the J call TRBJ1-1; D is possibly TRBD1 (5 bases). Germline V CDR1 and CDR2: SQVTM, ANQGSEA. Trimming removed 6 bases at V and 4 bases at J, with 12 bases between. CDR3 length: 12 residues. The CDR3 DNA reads TGCAGCGTCCCAGGGTTCGGCACTGAAGCTTTCTTT. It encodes CSVPGFGTEAFF.

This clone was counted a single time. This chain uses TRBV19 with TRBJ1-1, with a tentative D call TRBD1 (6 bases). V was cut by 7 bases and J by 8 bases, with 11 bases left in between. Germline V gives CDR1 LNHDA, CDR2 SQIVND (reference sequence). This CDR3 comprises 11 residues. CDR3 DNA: TGTGCCAGTAAGGGGGGGCTAGAAGCTTTCTTT. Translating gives CASKGGLEAFF.

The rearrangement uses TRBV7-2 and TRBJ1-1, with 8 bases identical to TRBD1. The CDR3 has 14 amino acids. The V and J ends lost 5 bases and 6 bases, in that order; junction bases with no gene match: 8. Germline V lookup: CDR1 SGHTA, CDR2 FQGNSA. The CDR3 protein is CASSVTGGASEAFF. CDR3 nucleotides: TGTGCCAGCAGCGTAACAGGGGGAGCCTCTGAAGCTTTCTTT.

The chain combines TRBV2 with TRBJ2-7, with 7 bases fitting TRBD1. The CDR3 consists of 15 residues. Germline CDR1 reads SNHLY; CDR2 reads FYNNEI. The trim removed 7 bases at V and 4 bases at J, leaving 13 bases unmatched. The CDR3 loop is CASTDTTRGSYEQYF. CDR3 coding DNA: TGTGCCAGCACTGATACCACCAGGGGGTCTTACGAGCAGTACTTC.

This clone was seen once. The DNA of the CDR3 is TGTGCCAGTAGTATCTGGGGGCCGATTATGAACACTGAAGCTTTCTTT. Protein product: CASSIWGPIMNTEAFF. This chain connects TRBV19 to TRBJ1-1, with D tentatively TRBD1 (6 bases). Trimming removed 3 bases at V and 0 bases at J, with 14 bases between. The CDR3 spans 16 residues. Germline-derived CDR1 and CDR2 are LNHDA and SQIVND (reference sequence).

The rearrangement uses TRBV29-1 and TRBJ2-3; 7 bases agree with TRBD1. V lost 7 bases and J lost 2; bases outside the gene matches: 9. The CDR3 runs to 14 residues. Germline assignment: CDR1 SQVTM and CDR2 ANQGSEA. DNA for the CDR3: TGCAGCGGGCGACAGGGTCGGACCACAGATACGCAGTATTTT. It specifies CSGRQGRTTDTQYF.

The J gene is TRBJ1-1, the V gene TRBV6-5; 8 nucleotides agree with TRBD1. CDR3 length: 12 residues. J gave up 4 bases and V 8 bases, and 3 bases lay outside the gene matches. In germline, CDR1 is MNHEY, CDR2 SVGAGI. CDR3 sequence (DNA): TGTGCCAGCCTAGGACAGGGCACTGAAGCTTTCTTT. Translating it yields CASLGQGTEAFF.

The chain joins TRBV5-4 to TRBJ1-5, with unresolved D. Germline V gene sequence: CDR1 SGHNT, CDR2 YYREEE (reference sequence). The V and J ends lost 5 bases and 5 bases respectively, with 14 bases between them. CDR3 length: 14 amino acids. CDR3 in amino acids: CASSFGGGDQPQHF. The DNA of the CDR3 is TGTGCCAGCAGTTTTGGAGGCGGGGATCAGCCCCAGCATTTT.

In nucleotides, the CDR3 is TGTGCCAGCAGCCCCTCTGTGGGGGGGTCCGGGGAGCTGTTTTTT. Encoded protein: CASSPSVGGSGELFF. The J gene is TRBJ2-2, the V gene TRBV7-3, with 7 bases lining up with TRBD2. V shed 5 bases, J shed 6 bases, and the junction held 9 bases outside the gene matches. Germline loops: CDR1 SGHTA, CDR2 FQGTGA. CDR3 length: 15 residues.

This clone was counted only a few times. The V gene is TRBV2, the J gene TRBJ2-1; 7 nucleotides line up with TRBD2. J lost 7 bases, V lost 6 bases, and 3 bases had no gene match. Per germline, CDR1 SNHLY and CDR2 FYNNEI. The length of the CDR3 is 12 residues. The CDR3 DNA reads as TGTGCCAGCAGGGTGGGAGGGAATGAGCAGTTCTTC. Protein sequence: CASRVGGNEQFF.

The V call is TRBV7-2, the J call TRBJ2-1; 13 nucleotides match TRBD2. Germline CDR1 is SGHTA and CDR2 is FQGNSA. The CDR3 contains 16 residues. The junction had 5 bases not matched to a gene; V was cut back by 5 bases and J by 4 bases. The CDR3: CASSGLAGVLYNEQFF. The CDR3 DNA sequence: TGTGCCAGCAGCGGACTAGCGGGAGTCCTTTACAATGAGCAGTTCTTC.

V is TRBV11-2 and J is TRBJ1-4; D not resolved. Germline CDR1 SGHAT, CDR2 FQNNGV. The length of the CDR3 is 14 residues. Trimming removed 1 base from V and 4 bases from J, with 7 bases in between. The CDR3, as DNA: TGTGCCAGCAGCTTAGGGGGAGTTAATGAAAAACTGTTTTTT. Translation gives CASSLGGVNEKLFF.

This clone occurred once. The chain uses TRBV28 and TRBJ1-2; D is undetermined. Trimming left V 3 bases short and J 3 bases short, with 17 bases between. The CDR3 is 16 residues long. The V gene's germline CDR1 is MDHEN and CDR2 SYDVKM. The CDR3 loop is CASSFWSRSPHYGYTF. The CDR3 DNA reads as TGTGCCAGCAGTTTTTGGTCGCGGAGCCCGCACTATGGCTACACCTTC.

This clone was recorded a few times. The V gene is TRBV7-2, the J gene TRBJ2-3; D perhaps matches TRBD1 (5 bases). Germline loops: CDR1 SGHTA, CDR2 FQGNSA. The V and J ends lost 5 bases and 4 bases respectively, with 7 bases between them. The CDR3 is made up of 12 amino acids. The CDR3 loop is CASSPQADTQYF. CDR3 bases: TGTGCCAGCAGCCCACAGGCAGATACGCAGTATTTT. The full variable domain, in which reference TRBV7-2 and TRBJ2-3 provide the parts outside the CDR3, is GAGVSQSPSNKVTEKGKDVELRCDPISGHTALYWYRQSLGQGLEFLIYFQGNSAPDKSGLPSDRFSAERTGGSVSTLTIQRTQQEDSAVYLCASSPQADTQYFGPGTRLTVL.

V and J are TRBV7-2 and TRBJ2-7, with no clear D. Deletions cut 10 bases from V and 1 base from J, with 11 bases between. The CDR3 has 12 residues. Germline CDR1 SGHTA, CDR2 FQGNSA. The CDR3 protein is CAISLLSYEQYF. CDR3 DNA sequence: TGTGCCATCTCCCTCTTATCCTACGAGCAGTACTTC.

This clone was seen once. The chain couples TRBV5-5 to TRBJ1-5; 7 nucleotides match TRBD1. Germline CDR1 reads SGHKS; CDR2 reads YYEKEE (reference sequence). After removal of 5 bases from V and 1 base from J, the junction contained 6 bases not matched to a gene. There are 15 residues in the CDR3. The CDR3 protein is CASRPTGRSNQPQHF. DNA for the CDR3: TGTGCCAGCAGGCCGACAGGGAGGAGCAATCAGCCCCAGCATTTT.